This T cell receptor beta chain was identified during a study of blood T cell repertoires in COVID-19. Study context: Sites across the United States, Italy and Spain contributed samples from acute and convalescent COVID-19. PBMCs, B-cell-depleted T cells, or T cells provided the cDNA or gDNA that made up the material.

The V gene lost 4 bases and the J gene lost 3 bases, with 13 bases spanning the gap. CDR1 SGHVS and CDR2 FNYEAQ come from the germline V gene. The CDR3 extends over 14 amino acids. The data were produced by immunoSEQ multiplex PCR, yet TCRdb's version contains in-frame clones alone and is incomplete. Of roughly 230,000 clones listed, nearly 90% are singletons. The sequence was obtained from a human donor in a cohort sampled during active COVID-19. The V gene is TRBV7-6, the J gene TRBJ2-7; no reliable D call. Sample: peripheral blood. The CDR3 reads CASSSGRHDYEQYF. The CDR3 coding sequence is TGTGCCAGCAGCTCAGGCCGACACGACTACGAGCAGTACTTC.